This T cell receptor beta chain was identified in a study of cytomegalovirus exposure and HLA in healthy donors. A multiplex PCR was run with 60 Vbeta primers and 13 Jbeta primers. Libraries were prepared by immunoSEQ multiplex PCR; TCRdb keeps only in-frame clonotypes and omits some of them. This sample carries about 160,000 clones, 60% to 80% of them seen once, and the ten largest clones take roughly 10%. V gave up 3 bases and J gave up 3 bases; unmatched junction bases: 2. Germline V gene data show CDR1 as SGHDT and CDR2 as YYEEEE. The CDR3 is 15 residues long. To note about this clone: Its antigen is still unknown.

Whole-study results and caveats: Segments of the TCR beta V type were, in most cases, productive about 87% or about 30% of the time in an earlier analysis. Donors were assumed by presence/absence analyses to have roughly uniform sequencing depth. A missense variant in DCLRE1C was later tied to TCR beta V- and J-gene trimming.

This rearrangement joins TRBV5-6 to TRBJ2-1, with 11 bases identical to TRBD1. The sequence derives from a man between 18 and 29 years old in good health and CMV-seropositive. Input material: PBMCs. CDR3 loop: CASSWTGGFYNEQFF. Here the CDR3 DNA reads TGTGCCAGCAGCTGGACAGGGGGCTTCTACAATGAGCAGTTCTTC. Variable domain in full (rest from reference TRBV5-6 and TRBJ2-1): DAGVTQSPTHLIKTRGQQVTLRCSPKSGHDTVSWYQQALGQGPQFIFQYYEEEERQRGNFPDRFSGHQFPNYSSELNVNALLLGDSALYLCASSWTGGFYNEQFFGPGTRLTVL.